The 5 T cell receptor beta chains below come from one sample, sequenced in a study of T cell responses to AZD1222 COVID-19 vaccine. This table comes from immunoSEQ multiplex PCR, and its TCRdb copy is limited to in-frame clones, with some not included. The data show fewer than 120,000 clones, about 95% seen once. This specimen consisted of peripheral blood, obtained 28 days after the second AZD1222 dose. The receptors were gathered from an adult who received the AZD1222 COVID-19 vaccine.

The chain joins TRBV10-3 to TRBJ2-7; weak D call: TRBD1 (6 bases). Germline-derived CDR1 and CDR2 are ENHRY and SYGVKD. V lost 4 bases, J lost 4 bases, and 17 bases lay in between. There are 15 residues in the CDR3. The DNA of the CDR3 is TGTGCCATCAGTGCCGGAAGGGACACAATTTACGAGCAGTACTTC. Protein sequence: CAISAGRDTIYEQYF.

The chain uses TRBV12-3 or TRBV12-4 and TRBJ2-7; 7 bases align to TRBD2. The CDR3 contains 13 residues. The V segment lost 3 bases and the J segment 7 bases; nucleotides outside the gene matches: 6. CDR3 region: CASSFAGVGEQYF. In DNA form, the CDR3 reads TGTGCCAGCAGTTTTGCGGGAGTAGGAGAGCAGTACTTC.

This rearrangement joins TRBV19 to TRBJ2-2; unclear D gene. The V gene's germline CDR1 is LNHDA and CDR2 SQIVND (reference sequence). The CDR3 covers 12 residues. V lost 3 bases, J lost 6 bases, and 5 bases lay in between. The CDR3 is CASSIPPGELFF. The CDR3 region has the DNA TGTGCCAGTAGTATTCCCCCCGGGGAGCTGTTTTTT.

This chain uses TRBV6-1 with TRBJ1-5; D ambiguous. Germline V gene sequence: CDR1 MNHNS, CDR2 SASEGT. The CDR3 is made up of 14 amino acids. The V and J ends lost 5 bases and 7 bases respectively, with 15 bases between them. This CDR3 is CASSQNSGRQPQHF. The CDR3 region has the DNA TGTGCCAGCAGTCAGAACTCGGGTCGGCAGCCCCAGCATTTT.

J is TRBJ2-2 and V is TRBV10-3; 7 positions match TRBD1. V was pared by 2 bases and J by 3 bases, with 12 bases of the junction left unmatched. Germline V gene sequence: CDR1 ENHRY, CDR2 SYGVKD. The CDR3 is 18 residues long. The CDR3, as DNA: TGTGCCATCAGTGAGACCGAAGATAGGGACAGCTACACCGGGGAGCTGTTTTTT. This codes for CAISETEDRDSYTGELFF.